These 10 T cell receptor beta chains came from one sample sequenced in a study of early T cells in non-severe SARS-CoV-2 infection. TCRdb analysed the 5' RACE reads with MiXCR anew, one entry per CDR3 protein. The sample carries tens of thousands of distinct CDR3 sequences, 10% to 15% recorded once. Input material: whole blood. Every receptor here comes from an adult who was a healthcare worker with PCR-confirmed SARS-CoV-2 infection or an uninfected control (not recorded which).

This clonotype occurred many times. This chain joins TRBV25-1 and TRBJ1-2; D is possibly TRBD1 (5 bases). This CDR3 contains 14 residues. Trimming pared 6 bases from V and 9 bases from J, leaving 20 bases between. Germline V gene sequence: CDR1 MGHDK, CDR2 SYGVNS. CDR3 region: CASSEGLTENRYTF. The CDR3 DNA reads as TGTGCCAGCAGCGAGGGTTTGACAGAGAATCGCTACACCTTC.

The chain employs TRBV29-1 and TRBJ2-5; D call uncertain. Germline CDR1 and CDR2: SQVTM and ANQGSEA. Deletions cut 7 bases from V and 2 bases from J, with 17 bases between. The CDR3 runs to 14 residues. CDR3 protein: CSAGPAAGQETQYF. The CDR3 DNA reads as TGCAGCGCCGGCCCGGCAGCCGGACAAGAGACCCAGTACTTC.

This clonotype was seen a handful of times. The CDR3 DNA sequence: TGCGCCAGCAGCTTGTCCTACTCTGGGGCCAACGTCCTGACTTTC. Its translation is CASSLSYSGANVLTF. This sequence joins TRBV5-1 and TRBJ2-6; D is uncertain. CDR3 length equals 15 residues. The germline V gene encodes CDR1 SGHRS and CDR2 YFSETQ. V was shortened by 1 base and J by 0 bases, with 5 bases between the two germline ends.

This clonotype was observed a few times. This chain uses TRBV2 with TRBJ1-1, with D possibly TRBD1 on 5 matching bases. This CDR3 is 12 amino acids long. V was pared by 6 bases and J by 8 bases, with 13 bases between. Germline CDR1 reads SNHLY; CDR2 reads FYNNEI. The CDR3 nucleotides read TGTGCCAGCAGGTACGGGACGGCCGAAGCTTTCTTT. It specifies CASRYGTAEAFF.

Many counts were recorded for this clonotype. The chain combines TRBV11-2 with TRBJ2-7, with D unresolved. The CDR3 sequence is 14 residues long. The V and J ends lost 3 bases and 0 bases respectively, with 9 bases between them. Germline V gene data show CDR1 as SGHAT and CDR2 as FQNNGV. In DNA, the CDR3 is TGTGCCAGCAGCTTCGGACCGACCTCCTACGAGCAGTACTTC. Its protein is CASSFGPTSYEQYF.

This clonotype showed up just a few times. The chain employs TRBV20-1 and TRBJ2-3; 9 bases are shared with TRBD2. The ends lost 1 base at V and 2 bases at J; junction bases unmatched: 10. The CDR3 loop spans 17 amino acids. Germline V lookup: CDR1 DFQATT, CDR2 SNEGSKA (reference sequence). CDR3 residues: CSARAGDSGGITDTQYF. The DNA of the CDR3 is TGCAGTGCTAGAGCCGGCGATAGCGGGGGTATCACAGATACGCAGTATTTT.

The sample holds a few counts of this clonotype. In nucleotides, the CDR3 is TGCAGTGCTACAACCCCCGGACAGGGGAGCTATGGCTACACCTTC. Its protein product is CSATTPGQGSYGYTF. The chain couples TRBV20-1 to TRBJ1-2, with 9 nucleotides matching TRBD1. The CDR3 extends over 15 amino acids. Germline V CDR1 and CDR2: DFQATT, SNEGSKA (reference sequence). V lost 4 bases, J lost 4 bases, and 10 bases stayed unmatched.

This clonotype came up a few times. The rearrangement joins TRBV4-2 to TRBJ2-7; D is ambiguous. This CDR3 spans 13 amino acids. CDR1 is LGHNA, CDR2 YNFKEQ, per germline. Trimming removed 1 base at V and 4 bases at J, with 8 bases between. The CDR3 DNA reads as TGTGCCAGCAGCCAAGTGAATGCGTACGAGCAGTACTTC. Translated, it gives CASSQVNAYEQYF.

The chain recombines TRBV7-9 with TRBJ1-2, with a weak D call TRBD1 (5 bases). CDR3 length equals 14 residues. The V gene lost 1 base and the J gene lost 4 bases, with 10 bases spanning the gap. The germline gives CDR1 SEHNR, CDR2 FQNEAQ (reference sequence). The CDR3 DNA sequence: TGTGCCAGCAGCTTAGTGGGGCCCTCCTATGGCTACACCTTC. It codes for CASSLVGPSYGYTF.

The chain carries TRBV5-1 and TRBJ2-2; TRBD1 might be the D (7 bases). The CDR3 is made up of 15 amino acids. V lost 1 base to trimming and J lost 6 bases, with 13 bases between them. Germline lookup yields CDR1 SGHRS and CDR2 YFSETQ. The CDR3 nucleotides are TGCGCCAGCAGCTTGTTGGAGGGGGCAGCCGGGGAGCTGTTTTTT. As protein: CASSLLEGAAGELFF. Full variable domain (missing parts from reference TRBV5-1 and TRBJ2-2): KAGVTQTPRYLIKTRGQQVTLSCSPISGHRSVSWYQQTPGQGLQFLFEYFSETQRNKGNFPGRFSGRQFSNSRSEMNVSTLELGDSALYLCASSLLEGAAGELFFGEGSRLTVL.